These 13 T cell receptor beta chains came from one sample sequenced in a study of OX40 agonist ivuxolimab in advanced cancers. TCRdb keeps only in-frame clones here, not all; method: immunoSEQ multiplex PCR. The sample includes approximately 90,000 clones, around 85% seen only once; the top ten take 3.8%. The starting material was CD4+ or CD8+ T cells sorted from blood, obtained in a trial of the OX40 agonist ivuxolimab. The receptor set was obtained from an adult with an advanced solid tumor such as melanoma, head and neck, liver or kidney cancer.

This rearrangement joins TRBV5-1 to TRBJ2-5, with TRBD1 identical over 8 bases. The V gene end was trimmed by 4 bases and the J gene end by 2 bases; junction bases not matched to a gene: 7. Germline V gene data show CDR1 as SGHRS and CDR2 as YFSETQ. CDR3 length: 15 residues. CDR3 sequence (DNA): TGCGCCAGCAGCGGCCTCGGGACAGGTCAAGAGACCCAGTACTTC. Encoded protein: CASSGLGTGQETQYF.

V gene TRBV20-1 combines with J gene TRBJ1-2, with D uncertain. V lost 6 bases, J lost 8 bases, and 13 bases lay in between. The germline V gene encodes CDR1 DFQATT and CDR2 SNEGSKA (reference sequence). This CDR3 region has 11 residues. The CDR3 DNA follows: TGCAGTGCCAACCCGGGGTACGGCTACACCTTC. It is translated as CSANPGYGYTF.

This clone was counted a single time. This rearrangement joins TRBV19 to TRBJ2-3; D gene ambiguous. V lost 1 base, J lost 2 bases, and 13 bases lay in between. The germline V gene has CDR1 LNHDA and CDR2 SQIVND (reference sequence). This CDR3 is 16 amino acids long. This CDR3 is CASSIAGPLSTDTQYF. In nucleotides, the CDR3 is TGTGCCAGTAGTATAGCCGGACCCCTCTCCACAGATACGCAGTATTTT.

The chain joins TRBV11-3 to TRBJ2-1; D is ambiguous. Trimming removed 0 bases at V and 2 bases at J, with 8 bases between. CDR1 and CDR2 (germline): SGHNT, YENEEA. The CDR3 extends over 15 amino acids. The CDR3 region has the DNA TGTGCCAGCAGCTTAGATGGTGAGGCCTACAATGAGCAGTTCTTC. Protein product: CASSLDGEAYNEQFF.

V is TRBV7-9 and J is TRBJ2-3; TRBD2 aligns across 11 bases. The ends lost 3 bases at V and 2 bases at J; junction bases unmatched: 4. CDR3 size: 16 residues. Germline assignment: CDR1 SEHNR and CDR2 FQNEAQ (reference sequence). The CDR3: CASSFASGRPTDTQYF. The DNA of the CDR3 is TGTGCCAGCAGCTTCGCTAGCGGGAGGCCCACAGATACGCAGTATTTT.

This clone was detected once. The chain links TRBV4-3 to TRBJ1-1; D is unresolved. This CDR3 comprises 14 residues. The germline V gene has CDR1 LGHNA and CDR2 YSLEER. V was shortened by 0 bases and J by 4 bases, with 9 bases between the two germline ends. The CDR3 here is CASSQDQGGTEAFF. CDR3 coding DNA: TGCGCCAGCAGCCAAGATCAAGGAGGCACTGAAGCTTTCTTT.

The chain combines TRBV19 with TRBJ2-3; D is possibly TRBD1 or TRBD2 (5 bases each). The CDR3 sequence is 13 residues long. Germline V gene data show CDR1 as LNHDA and CDR2 as SQIVND (reference sequence). The V and J ends lost 6 bases and 6 bases respectively, with 13 bases between them. The CDR3 nucleotides read TGTGCCAGTAGCTACGGGGCCCAGGATACGCAGTATTTT. It translates to CASSYGAQDTQYF.

With regard to this clone: Other DNA sequences from this sample encode an identical CDR3 as well. V usage is TRBV5-4 and J usage is TRBJ1-4; D is unclear. The germline V gene encodes CDR1 SGHNT and CDR2 YYREEE (reference sequence). Between the trimmed V and J ends, which lost 2 bases and 3 bases, there was a span of 2 bases. This CDR3 has 12 residues. The CDR3 region has the DNA TGTGCCAGCAGCTTCCCTAATGAAAAACTGTTTTTT. This codes for CASSFPNEKLFF.

V and J are TRBV27 and TRBJ2-3, with D uncertain. In germline, CDR1 is MNHEY, CDR2 SMNVEV (reference sequence). The germline V and J ends were trimmed by 4 bases and 2 bases, with 10 bases remaining between them. This CDR3 spans 14 amino acids. The CDR3 DNA is TGTGCCAGCAGTTCCATTTCCGACACAGATACGCAGTATTTT. Translating gives CASSSISDTDTQYF.

The genes are TRBV18 and TRBJ2-5, with 7 bases matching TRBD1. Germline V gene sequence: CDR1 KGHSH, CDR2 LQKENI. This CDR3 is built from 15 residues. V dropped 4 bases and J dropped 2; count of bases not matched to a gene: 7. The CDR3 here is CASSLRDSNQETQYF. The DNA of the CDR3 is TGTGCCAGCTCACTCCGGGACAGTAATCAAGAGACCCAGTACTTC.

V gene TRBV19 combines with J gene TRBJ2-7; D unresolved. This CDR3 has 13 amino acids. The V and J ends lost 10 bases and 0 bases respectively, with 13 bases between them. Germline V CDR1 and CDR2: LNHDA, SQIVND (reference sequence). This chain's CDR3 is CATKPGYSYEQYF. CDR3 nucleotide sequence: TGTGCCACCAAACCCGGCTACTCCTACGAGCAGTACTTC.

V and J are TRBV18 and TRBJ2-2, with D perhaps TRBD2 (5 bases). The germline V and J ends were trimmed by 6 bases and 4 bases, with 15 bases remaining between them. CDR1 and CDR2 (germline): KGHSH, LQKENI. CDR3 length equals 15 residues. The CDR3 coding sequence is TGTGCCAGCTCGCCGCCGGGATCTAGCACCGGGGAGCTGTTTTTT. It codes for CASSPPGSSTGELFF.

V and J are TRBV9 and TRBJ1-1; 7 nucleotides agree with TRBD1. This CDR3 comprises 14 residues. CDR1 is SGDLS and CDR2 is YYNGEE in the germline V gene. Trimming cost V 4 bases and J 0 bases; bases outside gene matches: 3. CDR3 residues: CASSLTGLNTEAFF. Here the CDR3 DNA reads TGTGCCAGCAGCCTGACAGGGCTGAACACTGAAGCTTTCTTT.